What follows are 25 T cell receptor beta chains derived from one specimen sequenced in a study of T cells after posttransplantation cyclophosphamide. The protocol was immunoSEQ multiplex PCR, while the TCRdb copy is restricted to in-frame clones and leaves out a portion. This table holds around 34,000 clones with no singletons; the top ten claim 2.5%. Sequencing was done on a sample of PBMCs. These receptors were collected from a man in his forties or fifties in good health, CMV-negative, and a related stem cell transplant donor.

Many counts were recorded for this clone. V usage is TRBV11-2 and J usage is TRBJ2-7; 8 bases fit TRBD1. The trim removed 5 bases at V and 3 bases at J, leaving 9 bases unmatched. The germline V gene encodes CDR1 SGHAT and CDR2 FQNNGV. The CDR3 runs 15 residues. The CDR3 here is CASSLLDRVDYEQYF. The CDR3 DNA is TGTGCCAGCAGCCTATTGGACAGGGTTGACTACGAGCAGTACTTC.

This clone was counted at least ten times. The rearrangement links TRBV5-6 to TRBJ1-2; D is ambiguous. V was shortened by 0 bases and J by 6 bases, with 12 bases between the two germline ends. Germline V CDR1 and CDR2: SGHDT, YYEEEE. The CDR3 loop spans 14 amino acids. CDR3 DNA: TGTGCCAGCAGCTTGGTGGACTCTGGAAATGGCTACACCTTC. Translating it yields CASSLVDSGNGYTF.

The chain joins TRBV19 to TRBJ2-1, with 9 positions matching TRBD2. Germline CDR1 and CDR2: LNHDA and SQIVND (reference sequence). The CDR3 extends over 17 amino acids. V gave up 1 base and J gave up 7 bases; unmatched junction bases: 11. In nucleotides, the CDR3 is TGTGCCAGTAGTATAGTGGTCGCGGGAGGGCTTAAAAATGAGCAGTTCTTC. Translating it yields CASSIVVAGGLKNEQFF. Full variable domain (rest looked up from reference TRBV19 and TRBJ2-1): DGGITQSPKYLFRKEGQNVTLSCEQNLNHDAMYWYRQDPGQGLRLIYYSQIVNDFQKGDIAEGYSVSREKKESFPLTVTSAQKNPTAFYLCASSIVVAGGLKNEQFFGPGTRLTVL.

This clone was recorded at least ten times. The chain employs TRBV2 and TRBJ2-1; the D is unclear. V dropped 3 bases and J dropped 1 base, with 4 bases sitting between them. The CDR3 spans 13 residues. Germline V lookup: CDR1 SNHLY, CDR2 FYNNEI. This CDR3 reads CASSELSYNEQFF. The CDR3 DNA follows: TGTGCCAGCAGTGAGTTATCCTACAATGAGCAGTTCTTC.

The table lists this clone with many counts. The chain links TRBV29-1 to TRBJ1-4; D unresolved. Looked up from germline, CDR1 is SQVTM and CDR2 is ANQGSEA. This CDR3 region has 11 residues. V gave up 5 bases and J gave up 8 bases, with 9 bases separating them. Written as DNA, the CDR3 is TGCAGCGTTCGGGAAGCGGAAAAACTGTTTTTT. It encodes CSVREAEKLFF. Combining the CDR3 with reference TRBV29-1 and TRBJ1-4 gives the whole variable domain SAVISQKPSRDICQRGTSLTIQCQVDSQVTMMFWYRQQPGQSLTLIATANQGSEATYESGFVIDKFPISRPNLTFSTLTVSNMSPEDSSIYLCSVREAEKLFFGSGTQLSVL.

This clone showed up many times. The genes are TRBV6-1 and TRBJ2-7, with TRBD2 identical over 11 bases. V was pared by 7 bases and J by 1 base, with 3 bases of the junction left unmatched. Germline assignment: CDR1 MNHNS and CDR2 SASEGT. The CDR3 extends over 14 amino acids. CDR3 region: CASKLAGGSYEQYF. CDR3 bases: TGTGCCAGCAAGTTAGCGGGAGGGTCCTACGAGCAGTACTTC.

In this sample, this clone turned up many times. The chain is built from TRBV6-1 and TRBJ1-4; no reliable D call. The V end lost 1 base, the J end lost 8 bases, and 8 bases lay between the germline ends. Germline CDR1 MNHNS, CDR2 SASEGT. The CDR3 is made up of 13 amino acids. CDR3 sequence reads: CASSEVAREKLFF. CDR3 nucleotides: TGTGCCAGCAGTGAAGTGGCGCGGGAAAAACTGTTTTTT.

In this sample, this clone turned up many times. The chain links TRBV5-4 to TRBJ1-3; maybe TRBD1 (5 bases). Looked up from germline, CDR1 is SGHNT and CDR2 is YYREEE (reference sequence). The V gene lost 2 bases and the J gene lost 7 bases, with 16 bases spanning the gap. The CDR3 length is 15 residues. The CDR3 is CASSLSSGGSNTIYF. Written as DNA, the CDR3 is TGTGCCAGCAGCTTATCCAGCGGGGGGAGTAACACCATATATTTT.

In its sample, this clone was seen many times. This sequence joins TRBV29-1 and TRBJ2-5; TRBD1 matches at 7 bases. V lost 4 bases, J lost 1 base, and 9 bases stayed unmatched. The CDR3 totals 15 residues. Germline loops: CDR1 SQVTM, CDR2 ANQGSEA. The chain's CDR3 is CSVAGTVKSQETQYF. In DNA, the CDR3 is TGCAGCGTTGCCGGGACAGTGAAGTCCCAAGAGACCCAGTACTTC.

This clone was detected ten times or more. This chain connects TRBV7-9 to TRBJ2-2, with a tentative D call TRBD1 (6 bases). The CDR3 covers 19 residues. V lost 3 bases and J lost 6, with 26 bases in between. Germline values: CDR1 SEHNR, CDR2 FQNEAQ (reference sequence). The CDR3 nucleotides read TGTGCCAGCAGCTTCTTGGGCAGGGGTCAATTGGGCAGGCCCGGGGAGCTGTTTTTT. It is translated as CASSFLGRGQLGRPGELFF.

This clone was recorded many times. The CDR3 coding sequence is TGTGCCAGCACCCACGACTGGACACTTGAAAAACTGTTTTTT. Encoded protein: CASTHDWTLEKLFF. The chain employs TRBV7-9 and TRBJ1-4; possible D gene TRBD1, 5 bases. CDR3 length equals 14 residues. The V gene's germline CDR1 is SEHNR and CDR2 FQNEAQ (reference sequence). Trimming took 7 bases from V and 7 from J, leaving 16 bases between them.

This clone is classed as medium-sized (0.01 to 0.1%). CDR3 sequence: CSVGWGEAYNSPLHF. The CDR3 region has the DNA TGCAGCGTTGGTTGGGGCGAGGCCTATAATTCACCCCTCCACTTT. The chain joins TRBV29-1 to TRBJ1-6; perhaps TRBD1 as D (5 bases). V lost 4 bases and J lost 2, with 12 bases in between. This CDR3 has 15 residues. The germline gives CDR1 SQVTM, CDR2 ANQGSEA.

This clone was observed many times. CDR3 loop: CASSPTSNTEAFF. The CDR3 DNA follows: TGCGCCAGCAGCCCAACTTCGAACACTGAAGCTTTCTTT. This rearrangement joins TRBV5-1 to TRBJ1-1; no firm D call. The V end lost 4 bases, the J end lost 1 base, and 8 bases lay between the germline ends. The CDR3 consists of 13 residues. The V gene's germline CDR1 is SGHRS and CDR2 YFSETQ.

This clone was picked up a small number of times. The V call is TRBV7-9, the J call TRBJ2-7; 9 bases line up with TRBD2. CDR3 length: 16 amino acids. Germline CDR1 is SEHNR and CDR2 is FQNEAQ (reference sequence). With V trimmed by 2 bases and J by 6 bases, 11 bases remained unmatched. The DNA of the CDR3 is TGTGCCAGCAGCTTAAGGGGGACTAGCTGGGGGGGCGAGCAGTACTTC. Protein sequence: CASSLRGTSWGGEQYF.

Ten or more counts support this clone. The chain uses TRBV7-9 and TRBJ2-1, with no clear D. The length of the CDR3 is 14 residues. The germline V and J ends were trimmed by 1 base and 1 base, with 5 bases remaining between them. Germline V gene data show CDR1 as SEHNR and CDR2 as FQNEAQ (reference sequence). CDR3 nucleotides: TGTGCCAGCAGCTTAGGTAGTTCCTACAATGAGCAGTTCTTC. This gives the protein CASSLGSSYNEQFF.

This clone showed up many times. The chain uses TRBV27 and TRBJ1-1, with TRBD1 matching over 7 bases. From germline, CDR1 is MNHEY and CDR2 SMNVEV (reference sequence). The V gene end was trimmed by 8 bases and the J gene end by 5 bases; junction bases not matched to a gene: 5. The CDR3 is 12 residues long. DNA of the CDR3: TGTGCCAGCTCTACAGGGGTTACTGAAGCTTTCTTT. This encodes CASSTGVTEAFF.

This clone was observed at least ten times. The chain links TRBV28 to TRBJ1-5, with a possible D match to TRBD1 (6 bases). CDR3 size: 14 residues. Germline CDR1 and CDR2: MDHEN and SYDVKM. The ends were cut back, 5 bases at V and 5 bases at J, with 13 bases in the middle. Here the CDR3 reads CASSATGPYQPQHF. CDR3 nucleotide sequence: TGTGCCAGCAGTGCCACAGGGCCGTATCAGCCCCAGCATTTT.

This clone was counted ten times or more. The V gene is TRBV7-9, the J gene TRBJ1-1; D call uncertain. Trimming left V 7 bases short and J 3 bases short, with 9 bases between. CDR3 length: 12 residues. Per the germline V gene, CDR1 is SEHNR and CDR2 is FQNEAQ (reference sequence). The CDR3 sequence is CASMGTYTEAFF. The CDR3 DNA reads TGTGCCAGCATGGGCACCTACACTGAAGCTTTCTTT.

In its sample, this clone was seen many times. The rearrangement links TRBV10-3 to TRBJ1-2, with 11 bases identical to TRBD1. The germline CDR1 and CDR2 sequences are ENHRY and SYGVKD. The CDR3 is 15 residues long. Trimming removed 7 bases from V and 2 bases from J; junction bases left unmatched: 6. CDR3 in amino acids: CAITQGQGVNYGYTF. The CDR3 DNA is TGTGCCATCACTCAGGGACAGGGGGTAAACTATGGCTACACCTTC.

This chain links TRBV5-1 with TRBJ1-2; no definite D call. This CDR3 region has 13 residues. Germline assignment: CDR1 SGHRS and CDR2 YFSETQ. Trimming shortened V by 7 bases and J by 6 bases, and 16 bases separated the two germline ends. The CDR3 region has the DNA TGCGCCAGCCACCCGGAGGGTAATCATGGCTACACCTTC. Protein sequence: CASHPEGNHGYTF.

This clone was found many times. The chain is built from TRBV6-5 and TRBJ2-7, with 8 bases that match TRBD2. Trimming cost V 5 bases and J 3 bases; bases outside gene matches: 9. Germline CDR1 is MNHEY and CDR2 is SVGAGI. The CDR3 runs 15 residues. CDR3 sequence: CASSARAAGDYEQYF. CDR3 DNA: TGTGCCAGCAGTGCCCGGGCAGCGGGAGACTACGAGCAGTACTTC.

This clone appeared many times. This chain joins TRBV6-5 and TRBJ1-6; no clear D. The CDR3 is made up of 16 amino acids. Looked up from germline, CDR1 is MNHEY and CDR2 is SVGAGI. Trimming took 0 bases from V and 13 from J, leaving 19 bases between them. For the CDR3, the DNA is TGTGCCAGCAGTTACTCGATAATTGACATTGGTTCCCCCCTCCACTTT. Protein product: CASSYSIIDIGSPLHF.

Many counts were recorded for this clone. The chain recombines TRBV4-3 with TRBJ2-7; D might be TRBD1 (6 bases). V lost 1 base and J lost 2, with 12 bases in between. The CDR3 length is 15 residues. CDR1 is LGHNA, CDR2 YSLEER, per germline. The CDR3 protein is CASSQVLGATYEQYF. The DNA for the CDR3 is TGCGCCAGCAGCCAAGTTCTGGGGGCAACCTACGAGCAGTACTTC.

This clone was detected many times. The CDR3 loop reads CASTQGIYGYTF. Written as DNA, the CDR3 is TGTGCCAGCACGCAGGGAATCTATGGCTACACCTTC. This chain links TRBV2 with TRBJ1-2, with D possibly TRBD1 on 5 matching bases. Between the trimmed V and J ends, which lost 7 bases and 4 bases, there was a span of 10 bases. Germline V gene data show CDR1 as SNHLY and CDR2 as FYNNEI. The CDR3 is 12 residues long.

This clone was recorded a few times. V gene TRBV21-1 combines with J gene TRBJ1-1. TRBV21-1 is designated a pseudogene. This CDR3 region has 14 residues. The CDR3 loop reads CASSPSGGGTEAFF. The CDR3 DNA sequence: TGTGCCAGCAGCCCTTCCGGGGGGGGCACTGAAGCTTTCTTT.